The present TCR beta chain was sequenced within a study of T-cell memory formation after mild COVID-19. Study information: TCR clusters were largely donor specific. General study points: Pre-infection memory contained some responding clones, which suggested that cross-reactive memory had joined. Contracting CD8+ clones were enriched in EMRA, CD4+ mainly in CM and EM.

Of note for this clonotype: Its antigen is undetermined.

The CDR3 totals 14 residues. The germline V gene has CDR1 SGHKS and CDR2 YYEKEE (reference sequence). Losses at the gene ends were 4 bases for V and 6 bases for J; bases not matched to a gene: 6. Via MiXCR, TCRdb re-called the 5' RACE reads, giving one row per CDR3 protein. This table holds 500,000 to 650,000 distinct CDR3 sequences, less than 25% found once. The TCR sequence derives from an adult woman who had mild COVID-19 (a few samples of this study predate the infection). Cell type and time point are not known. Sequencing was carried out using PBMCs or a T cell subset sorted from them (not recorded which). This rearrangement joins TRBV5-5 to TRBJ2-7; 11 bases line up with TRBD1. CDR3 sequence (DNA): TGTGCCAGCAGCAGGGGACAGGGGGGACGCGAGCAGTACTTC. Encoded protein: CASSRGQGGREQYF.